The T cell receptor (beta chain) described here comes from a study of blood T cell repertoires in COVID-19. Turning to the study itself: T cells, B-cell-depleted T cells, or PBMCs supplied cDNA or gDNA.

Researchers sorted participants into cohorts using their self-reported clinical history. Study processing details: How many nucleated cells were present was estimated from reference gene primer amplification. Some clones are missing from TCRdb's copy, which holds only in-frame ones; the method was immunoSEQ multiplex PCR. V and J calls plus clone size are reproduced from that table; the DNA served to infer D and trimming. Among 200,000 to 250,000 clones, 70% to 90% were seen once, and the ten largest hold 14% to 15%. The length of the CDR3 is 15 residues. The V and J ends lost 5 bases and 5 bases, in that order; junction bases with no gene match: 8. Germline CDR1 and CDR2: MNHEY and SVGEGT.

What was sequenced was PBMCs or T cells enriched from blood (not recorded which). The chain employs TRBV6-2 or TRBV6-3 and TRBJ2-1, with TRBD1 matching 8 bases. This clonotype originated in a woman aged 45-60 years with acute COVID-19. CDR3 in DNA: TGTGCCAGCAGTCCCGGACAGGGCTACCACAATGAGCAGTTCTTC. Amino acid sequence: CASSPGQGYHNEQFF.